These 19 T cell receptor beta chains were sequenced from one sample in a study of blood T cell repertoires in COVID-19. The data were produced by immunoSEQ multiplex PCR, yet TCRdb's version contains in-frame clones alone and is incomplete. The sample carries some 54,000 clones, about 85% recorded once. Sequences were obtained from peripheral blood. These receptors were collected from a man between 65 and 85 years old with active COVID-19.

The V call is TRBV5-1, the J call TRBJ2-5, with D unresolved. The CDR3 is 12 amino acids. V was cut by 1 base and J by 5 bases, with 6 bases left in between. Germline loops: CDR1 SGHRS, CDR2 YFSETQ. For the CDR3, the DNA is TGCGCCAGCAGCTTGTACGGGGAGACCCAGTACTTC. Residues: CASSLYGETQYF.

CDR3 DNA sequence: TGCAGCGTCGCAGGAACATACGAGCAGTACTTC. Translation gives CSVAGTYEQYF. This chain connects TRBV29-1 to TRBJ2-7; D gene uncertain. The CDR3 has 11 amino acids. V was pared by 6 bases and J by 4 bases, with 10 bases between. CDR1 is SQVTM, CDR2 ANQGSEA, per germline.

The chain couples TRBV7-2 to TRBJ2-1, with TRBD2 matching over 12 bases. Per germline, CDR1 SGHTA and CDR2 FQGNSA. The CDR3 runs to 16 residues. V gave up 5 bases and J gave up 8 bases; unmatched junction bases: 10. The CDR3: CASSTYSSGGAHEQFF. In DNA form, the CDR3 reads TGTGCCAGCAGCACCTACTCTAGCGGGGGGGCGCATGAGCAGTTCTTC.

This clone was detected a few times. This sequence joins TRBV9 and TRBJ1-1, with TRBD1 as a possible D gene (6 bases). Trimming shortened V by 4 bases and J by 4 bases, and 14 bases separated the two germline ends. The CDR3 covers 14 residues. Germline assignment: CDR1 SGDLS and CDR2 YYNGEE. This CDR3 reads CASSRTGGATEAFF. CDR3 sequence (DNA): TGTGCCAGCAGCCGAACGGGGGGGGCCACTGAAGCTTTCTTT.

The CDR3 reads CASSLMGLAAYNEQFF. CDR3 nucleotide sequence: TGTGCCAGCAGTTTAATGGGCCTAGCGGCCTACAATGAGCAGTTCTTC. The J gene is TRBJ2-1, the V gene TRBV27; TRBD2 aligns across 7 bases. V was clipped by 2 bases and J by 2 bases; unmatched bases: 6. The CDR3 loop spans 16 amino acids. Germline loops: CDR1 MNHEY, CDR2 SMNVEV (reference sequence).

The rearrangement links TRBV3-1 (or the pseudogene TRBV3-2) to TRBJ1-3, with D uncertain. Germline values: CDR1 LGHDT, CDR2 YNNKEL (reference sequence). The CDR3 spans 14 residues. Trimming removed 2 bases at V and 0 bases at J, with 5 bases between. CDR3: CASSQYSSGNTIYF. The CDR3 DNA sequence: TGTGCCAGCAGCCAATACAGCTCTGGAAACACCATATATTTT.

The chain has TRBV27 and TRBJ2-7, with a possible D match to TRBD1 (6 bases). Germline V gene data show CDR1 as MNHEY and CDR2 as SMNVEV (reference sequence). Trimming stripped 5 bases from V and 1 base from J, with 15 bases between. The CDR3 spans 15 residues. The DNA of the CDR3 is TGTGCCAGCAGTCCACGACAGGTCCGGTCCTACGAGCAGTACTTC. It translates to CASSPRQVRSYEQYF.

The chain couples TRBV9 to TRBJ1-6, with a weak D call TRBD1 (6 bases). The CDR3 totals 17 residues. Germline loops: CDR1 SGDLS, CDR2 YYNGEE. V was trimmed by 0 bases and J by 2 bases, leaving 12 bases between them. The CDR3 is CASSVAITGPYNSPLHF. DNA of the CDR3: TGTGCCAGCAGCGTAGCTATCACAGGGCCCTATAATTCACCCCTCCACTTT.

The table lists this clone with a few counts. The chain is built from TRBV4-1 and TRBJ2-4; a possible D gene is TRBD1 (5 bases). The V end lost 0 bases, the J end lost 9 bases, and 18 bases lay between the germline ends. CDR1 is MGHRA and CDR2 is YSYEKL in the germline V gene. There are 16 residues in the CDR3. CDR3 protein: CASSQDLQAVWGIQYF. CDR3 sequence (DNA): TGCGCCAGCAGCCAAGATCTACAGGCGGTTTGGGGCATTCAGTACTTC.

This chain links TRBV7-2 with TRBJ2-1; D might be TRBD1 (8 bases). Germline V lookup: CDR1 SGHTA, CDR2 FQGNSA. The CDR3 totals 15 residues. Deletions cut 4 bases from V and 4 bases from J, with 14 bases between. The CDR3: CASSSTGGVYNEQFF. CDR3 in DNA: TGTGCCAGCAGCTCTACAGGGGGGGTATACAATGAGCAGTTCTTC.

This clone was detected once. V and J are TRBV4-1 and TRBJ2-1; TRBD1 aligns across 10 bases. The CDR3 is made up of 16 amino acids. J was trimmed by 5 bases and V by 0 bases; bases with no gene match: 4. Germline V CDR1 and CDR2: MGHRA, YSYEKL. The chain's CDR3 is CASSQEGQGRNNEQFF. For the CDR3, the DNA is TGCGCCAGCAGCCAAGAGGGACAGGGGAGAAACAATGAGCAGTTCTTC.

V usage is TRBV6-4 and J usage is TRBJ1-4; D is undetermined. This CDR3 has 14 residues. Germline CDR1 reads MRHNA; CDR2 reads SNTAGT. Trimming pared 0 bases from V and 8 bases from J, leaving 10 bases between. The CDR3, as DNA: TGTGCCAGCAGTGACTCGGCGGCGGGGGAAAAACTGTTTTTT. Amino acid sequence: CASSDSAAGEKLFF.

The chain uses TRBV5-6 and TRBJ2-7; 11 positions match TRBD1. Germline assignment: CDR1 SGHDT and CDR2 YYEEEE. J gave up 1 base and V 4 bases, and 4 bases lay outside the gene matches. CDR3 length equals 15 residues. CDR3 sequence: CASSPGTGGSYEQYF. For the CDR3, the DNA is TGTGCCAGCAGCCCCGGGACAGGGGGTTCCTACGAGCAGTACTTC.

This CDR3 reads CASSYPRGVEGLNQPQHF. The CDR3 nucleotides are TGTGCCAGCAGTTACCCGCGGGGGGTGGAAGGCCTCAATCAGCCCCAGCATTTT. The chain combines TRBV6-7 with TRBJ1-5; weak D call: TRBD1 (5 bases). TRBV6-7 is known as an ORF, though its function is uncertain. The CDR3 runs 18 residues. The V gene lost 2 bases and the J gene lost 3 bases, with 20 bases spanning the gap.

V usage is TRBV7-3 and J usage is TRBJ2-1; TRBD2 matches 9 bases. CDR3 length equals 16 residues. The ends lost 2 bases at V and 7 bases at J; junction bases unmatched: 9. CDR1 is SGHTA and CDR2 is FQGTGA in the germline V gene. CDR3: CASSLYGGGALNEQFF. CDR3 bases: TGTGCCAGCAGCTTATACGGCGGGGGGGCCCTGAATGAGCAGTTCTTC.

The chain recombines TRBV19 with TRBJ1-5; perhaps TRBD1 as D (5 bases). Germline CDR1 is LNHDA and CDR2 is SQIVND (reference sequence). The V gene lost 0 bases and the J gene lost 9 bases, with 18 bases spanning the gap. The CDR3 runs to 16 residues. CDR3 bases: TGTGCCAGTAGTATAGAGGGTCTCCAGGGTAGGCGGCCCCAGCATTTT. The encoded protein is CASSIEGLQGRRPQHF.

The CDR3 loop is CASSLATDYNEQFF. In nucleotides, the CDR3 is TGTGCCAGCAGCTTGGCTACAGATTACAATGAGCAGTTCTTC. The chain employs TRBV5-4 and TRBJ2-1; no clear D. The germline gives CDR1 SGHNT, CDR2 YYREEE (reference sequence). Trimming cost V 0 bases and J 4 bases, with 8 bases left between them. The CDR3 runs 14 residues. Looking up the rest from reference TRBV5-4 and TRBJ2-1 gives the full variable domain: ETGVTQSPTHLIKTRGQQVTLRCSSQSGHNTVSWYQQALGQGPQFIFQYYREEENGRGNFPPRFSGLQFPNYSSELNVNALELDDSALYLCASSLATDYNEQFFGPGTRLTVL.

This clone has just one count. CDR3 in amino acids: CSGREITNYGYTF. CDR3 nucleotide sequence: TGCAGCGGGAGAGAAATAACTAACTATGGCTACACCTTC. This chain links TRBV29-1 with TRBJ1-2, with D unclear. CDR1 is SQVTM and CDR2 is ANQGSEA in the germline V gene. The CDR3 is made up of 13 amino acids. V was trimmed by 7 bases and J by 0 bases, leaving 12 bases between them. Full variable domain (remainder filled in from reference TRBV29-1 and TRBJ1-2): SAVISQKPSRDICQRGTSLTIQCQVDSQVTMMFWYRQQPGQSLTLIATANQGSEATYESGFVIDKFPISRPNLTFSTLTVSNMSPEDSSIYLCSGREITNYGYTFGSGTRLTVV.

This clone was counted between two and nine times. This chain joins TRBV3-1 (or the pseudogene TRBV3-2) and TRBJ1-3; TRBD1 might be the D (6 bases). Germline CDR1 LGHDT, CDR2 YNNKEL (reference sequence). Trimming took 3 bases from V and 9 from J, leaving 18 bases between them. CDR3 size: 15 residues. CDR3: CASSHKAGAYLTIYF. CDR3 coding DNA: TGTGCCAGCAGCCATAAGGCGGGGGCTTATCTCACCATATATTTT.